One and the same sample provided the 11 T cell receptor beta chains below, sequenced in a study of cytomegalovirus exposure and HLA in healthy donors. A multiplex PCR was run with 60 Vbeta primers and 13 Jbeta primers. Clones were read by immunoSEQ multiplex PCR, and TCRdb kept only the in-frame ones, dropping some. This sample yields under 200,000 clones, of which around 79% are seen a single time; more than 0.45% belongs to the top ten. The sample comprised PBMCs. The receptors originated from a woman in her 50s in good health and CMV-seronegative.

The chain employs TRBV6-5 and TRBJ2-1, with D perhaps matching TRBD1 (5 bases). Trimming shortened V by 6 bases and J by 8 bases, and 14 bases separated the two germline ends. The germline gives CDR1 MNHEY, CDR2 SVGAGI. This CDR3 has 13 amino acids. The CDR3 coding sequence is TGTGCCAGCAGGAGGCGACAGTTCTATGAGCAGTTCTTC. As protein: CASRRRQFYEQFF.

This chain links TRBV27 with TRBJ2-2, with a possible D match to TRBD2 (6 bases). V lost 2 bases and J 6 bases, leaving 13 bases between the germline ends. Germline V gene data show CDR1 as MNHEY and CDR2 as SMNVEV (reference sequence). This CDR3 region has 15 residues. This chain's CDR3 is CASSLGGSGAGELFF. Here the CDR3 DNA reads TGTGCCAGCAGTTTAGGAGGGAGTGGTGCCGGGGAGCTGTTTTTT.

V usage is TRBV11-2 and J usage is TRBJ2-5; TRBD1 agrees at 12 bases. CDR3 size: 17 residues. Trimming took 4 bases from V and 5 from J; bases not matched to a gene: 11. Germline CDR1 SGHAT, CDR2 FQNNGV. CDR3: CASSSIVGQGAGETQYF. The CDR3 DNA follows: TGTGCCAGCAGCTCCATAGTGGGACAGGGGGCTGGTGAGACCCAGTACTTC.

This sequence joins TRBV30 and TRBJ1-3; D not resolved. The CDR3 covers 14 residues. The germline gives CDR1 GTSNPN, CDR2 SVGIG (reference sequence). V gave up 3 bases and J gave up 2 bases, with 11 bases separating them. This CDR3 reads CAWRRVSTGNTIYF. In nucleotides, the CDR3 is TGTGCCTGGAGGCGAGTATCCACTGGAAACACCATATATTTT.

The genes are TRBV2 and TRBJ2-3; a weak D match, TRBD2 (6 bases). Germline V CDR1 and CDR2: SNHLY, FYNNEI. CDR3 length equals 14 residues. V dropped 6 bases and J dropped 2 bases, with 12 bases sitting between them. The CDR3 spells CASRLEGITDTQYF. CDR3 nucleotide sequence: TGTGCCAGCAGACTGGAGGGGATCACAGATACGCAGTATTTT.

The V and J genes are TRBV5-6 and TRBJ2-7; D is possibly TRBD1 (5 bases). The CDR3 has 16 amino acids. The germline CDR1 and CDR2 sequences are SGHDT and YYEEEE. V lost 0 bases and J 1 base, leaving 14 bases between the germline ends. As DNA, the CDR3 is TGTGCCAGCAGCTTGGCCAGGGCCATACAGTCCTACGAGCAGTACTTC. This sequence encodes CASSLARAIQSYEQYF.

The DNA for the CDR3 is TGTGCCAGCAGCTTACAGGGGCGAGGGCACACCGGGGAGCTGTTTTTT. This gives the protein CASSLQGRGHTGELFF. The chain combines TRBV5-6 with TRBJ2-2; 7 bases match TRBD1. Germline V gene sequence: CDR1 SGHDT, CDR2 YYEEEE. This CDR3 region has 16 residues. Germline trimming cut 2 bases from V and 3 bases from J; bases unmatched to any gene: 7.

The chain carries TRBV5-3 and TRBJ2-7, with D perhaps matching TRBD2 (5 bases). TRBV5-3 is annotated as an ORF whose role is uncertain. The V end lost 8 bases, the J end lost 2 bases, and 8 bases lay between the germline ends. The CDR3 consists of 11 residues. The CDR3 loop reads CARHGAYEQYF. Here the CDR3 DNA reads TGTGCCAGGCACGGGGCCTACGAGCAGTACTTC.

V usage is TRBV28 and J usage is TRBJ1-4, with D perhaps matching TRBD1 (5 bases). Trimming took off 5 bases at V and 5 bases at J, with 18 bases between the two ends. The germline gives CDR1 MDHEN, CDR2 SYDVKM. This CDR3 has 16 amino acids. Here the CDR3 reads CASSETTGRLNEKLFF. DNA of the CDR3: TGTGCCAGCAGTGAAACAACAGGCCGCCTCAATGAAAAACTGTTTTTT.

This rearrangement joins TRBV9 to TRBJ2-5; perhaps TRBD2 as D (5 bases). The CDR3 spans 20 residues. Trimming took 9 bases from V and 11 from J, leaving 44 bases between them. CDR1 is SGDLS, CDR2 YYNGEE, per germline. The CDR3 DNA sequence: TGTGCCACCCCCCCGACGGCCCGGAACGAGGGAGTCTTTAAATCTGGAGAGCAGTACTTC. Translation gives CATPPTARNEGVFKSGEQYF.

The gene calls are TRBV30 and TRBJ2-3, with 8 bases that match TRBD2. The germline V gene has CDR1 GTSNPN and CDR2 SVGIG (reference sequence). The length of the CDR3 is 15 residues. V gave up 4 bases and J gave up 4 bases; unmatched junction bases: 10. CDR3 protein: CAWTKTSEGADTQYF. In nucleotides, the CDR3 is TGTGCCTGGACCAAGACTAGCGAGGGCGCAGATACGCAGTATTTT. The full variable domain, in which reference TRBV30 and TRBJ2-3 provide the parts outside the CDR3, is SQTIHQWPATLVQPVGSPLSLECTVEGTSNPNLYWYRQAAGRGLQLLFYSVGIGQISSEVPQNLSASRPQDRQFILSSKKLLLSDSGFYLCAWTKTSEGADTQYFGPGTRLTVL.